Each of the 14 T cell receptor beta chains below was sequenced from the same sample in a study of blood T cell repertoires in COVID-19. Profiling relied on immunoSEQ multiplex PCR, and the TCRdb table lists in-frame clones only, not all of them. Here the sample spans around 84,000 clones, approximately 86% being singletons. The sequenced sample consisted of peripheral blood. These receptors all stem from a man older than 75 with active or convalescent COVID-19.

This chain uses TRBV19 with TRBJ2-3; TRBD1 matches 10 bases. V trimming: 10 bases; J trimming: 3 bases; junction bases outside the gene matches: 10. The CDR3 is 15 amino acids. Germline CDR1 reads LNHDA; CDR2 reads SQIVND (reference sequence). CDR3 loop: CATRGQGLLTDTQYF. The CDR3 DNA follows: TGTGCCACTCGGGGACAGGGGCTATTAACAGATACGCAGTATTTT.

In DNA, the CDR3 is TGTGCCAGCAGTAGGGGGCTGGACACTGAAGCTTTCTTT. Translating gives CASSRGLDTEAFF. J is TRBJ1-1 and V is TRBV3-1 (or the pseudogene TRBV3-2); TRBD1 matches 7 bases. The germline CDR1 and CDR2 sequences are LGHDT and YNNKEL (reference sequence). CDR3 length: 13 amino acids. The ends lost 6 bases at V and 3 bases at J; junction bases unmatched: 4.

This rearrangement joins TRBV5-8 to TRBJ2-5, with 10 bases identical to TRBD1. Trimming cost V 7 bases and J 1 base; bases outside gene matches: 19. The CDR3 is 19 amino acids. Germline values: CDR1 SGHTS, CDR2 YDEGEE. The CDR3: CASPWFPVLGQGFQETQYF. CDR3 nucleotides: TGTGCCAGCCCATGGTTTCCAGTTCTGGGACAGGGGTTCCAAGAGACCCAGTACTTC.

The chain links TRBV24-1 to TRBJ1-2; D remains ambiguous. Germline CDR1 reads KGHDR; CDR2 reads SFDVKD. This CDR3 spans 14 amino acids. V was cut by 5 bases and J by 2 bases, with 11 bases left in between. The chain's CDR3 is CATSAFGENYGYTF. The CDR3 DNA reads TGTGCCACCAGTGCTTTTGGTGAGAACTATGGCTACACCTTC.

The V gene is TRBV7-2, the J gene TRBJ2-4; tentatively, D is TRBD1 (6 bases). V shed 5 bases and J shed 0 bases, with 14 bases lying between them. In germline, CDR1 is SGHTA, CDR2 FQGNSA. The CDR3 consists of 16 residues. The CDR3: CASSEGTLLAKNIQYF. The CDR3 DNA sequence: TGTGCCAGCAGCGAAGGGACACTACTAGCCAAAAACATTCAGTACTTC. Supplemented by reference TRBV7-2 and TRBJ2-4, the full variable domain reads GAGVSQSPSNKVTEKGKDVELRCDPISGHTALYWYRQSLGQGLEFLIYFQGNSAPDKSGLPSDRFSAERTGGSVSTLTIQRTQQEDSAVYLCASSEGTLLAKNIQYFGAGTRLSVL.

CDR3 in DNA: TGTGCCAGCAGCGTAGCTGGGGGCAGAGCTAACTATGGCTACACCTTC. This encodes CASSVAGGRANYGYTF. V is TRBV9 and J is TRBJ1-2; D might be TRBD1 (6 bases). The CDR3 extends over 16 amino acids. The germline V and J ends were trimmed by 0 bases and 0 bases, with 12 bases remaining between them. Germline assignment: CDR1 SGDLS and CDR2 YYNGEE.

This clone was seen more than once but under ten times. The V call is TRBV11-2, the J call TRBJ1-4; D perhaps matches TRBD1 (6 bases). Trimming took off 5 bases at V and 6 bases at J, with 19 bases between the two ends. In germline, CDR1 is SGHAT, CDR2 FQNNGV. The CDR3 sequence is 16 residues long. Here the CDR3 DNA reads TGTGCCAGCAGCCGAGGGGTTGGCGGGGGCCATGAAAAACTGTTTTTT. It codes for CASSRGVGGGHEKLFF.

The chain has TRBV2 and TRBJ2-3; the match to TRBD1 covers 8 bases. The CDR3 runs 13 residues. Germline assignment: CDR1 SNHLY and CDR2 FYNNEI. Losses at the gene ends were 6 bases for V and 6 bases for J; bases not matched to a gene: 5. CDR3 nucleotides: TGTGCCAGCAGGACAGGGGTAGCGGATACGCAGTATTTT. Its translation: CASRTGVADTQYF. The variable domain in full, completed from reference TRBV2 and TRBJ2-3, reads EPEVTQTPSHQVTQMGQEVILRCVPISNHLYFYWYRQILGQKVEFLVSFYNNEISEKSEIFDDQFSVERPDGSNFTLKIRSTKLEDSAMYFCASRTGVADTQYFGPGTRLTVL.

CDR3 protein: CASSPLAGLTDTQYF. The CDR3 DNA follows: TGTGCCAGCTCGCCGCTAGCGGGACTCACAGATACGCAGTATTTT. The rearrangement joins TRBV18 to TRBJ2-3, with 9 bases fitting TRBD2. V shed 6 bases and J 2 bases; nucleotides not matched to a gene: 6. The CDR3 totals 15 residues. CDR1 is KGHSH, CDR2 LQKENI, per germline.

The chain is built from TRBV28 and TRBJ2-7; 8 bases are shared with TRBD1. V was clipped by 8 bases and J by 0 bases; unmatched bases: 6. The CDR3 is 14 residues long. Germline loops: CDR1 MDHEN, CDR2 SYDVKM. As DNA, the CDR3 is TGTGCCAGCCGAGGACAGGGAAGCTCCTACGAGCAGTACGTC. Protein sequence: CASRGQGSSYEQYV.

The chain has TRBV18 and TRBJ1-1; D is perhaps TRBD1 (6 bases). The ends were cut back, 3 bases at V and 4 bases at J, with 12 bases in the middle. The CDR3 has 14 amino acids. Germline-derived CDR1 and CDR2 are KGHSH and LQKENI. The CDR3 here is CASSPPGAVTEAFF. The DNA of the CDR3 is TGTGCCAGCTCACCCCCAGGGGCCGTCACTGAAGCTTTCTTT.

J is TRBJ1-4 and V is TRBV7-9; the D is unclear. Germline V gene data show CDR1 as SEHNR and CDR2 as FQNEAQ (reference sequence). Trimming left V 3 bases short and J 3 bases short, with 8 bases between. The CDR3 has 14 amino acids. CDR3 amino acids: CASSFGLANEKLFF. Written as DNA, the CDR3 is TGTGCCAGCAGCTTCGGACTGGCTAATGAAAAACTGTTTTTT.

CDR3 loop: CATSGTGVGEKLFF. As DNA, the CDR3 is TGTGCCACCAGTGGGACAGGGGTTGGTGAAAAACTGTTTTTT. The chain has TRBV15 and TRBJ1-4, with 10 bases fitting TRBD1. The CDR3 sequence is 14 residues long. The V and J ends lost 6 bases and 7 bases, in that order; junction bases with no gene match: 5. CDR1 is LNHNV, CDR2 YYDKDF, per germline (reference sequence).

The chain joins TRBV11-2 to TRBJ1-2; D remains ambiguous. The CDR3 has 12 residues. Trimming left V 5 bases short and J 5 bases short, with 9 bases between. CDR1 and CDR2 from the germline V gene are SGHAT and FQNNGV. The CDR3 sequence is CASSPPQYGYTF. CDR3 DNA sequence: TGTGCCAGCAGCCCACCCCAGTATGGCTACACCTTC.